Listed below are T cell receptor beta chains from one sample, sequenced in a study of T cell repertoires in cytomegalovirus infection. TCRdb re-called the reads with MiXCR, one entry per CDR3 protein. The top ten clones hold around 2.8% of a sample with about 740,000 distinct CDR3 sequences, 35% to 40% of them seen once. Material for sequencing was PBMCs. All receptors come from a human donor in good health (CMV status not recorded). Some clones in this sample may be carry-over from other donors' samples. Both conserved end residues are part of each CDR3. D genes are given only for firm matches. Clone size is not always given. Where it is, it says once, few, many or a class for expanded clones.

CASSLTGDRPQHF | TGTGCCAGCAGCTTAACAGGGGATAGGCCCCAGCATTTT | TRBV7-9 | TRBD1 | few | TRBJ1-5
CASSVGQDWSYNSPLHF | TGTGCCAGCAGCGTTGGACAGGATTGGTCCTATAATTCACCCCTCCACTTT | TRBV9 | TRBD1 | NA | TRBJ1-6
CASRGLGTQANTEAFF | TGTGCCAGCAGAGGACTAGGAACTCAGGCGAACACTGAAGCTTTCTTT | TRBV2 | NA | NA | TRBJ1-1
CASSIFSSGANVLTF | TGTGCCAGTAGTATTTTTAGCTCTGGGGCCAACGTCCTGACTTTC | TRBV19 | NA | NA | TRBJ2-6
CASRARGRPNTEAFF | TGTGCCAGCAGGGCGAGGGGGCGGCCGAACACTGAAGCTTTCTTT | TRBV2 | TRBD1 | few | TRBJ1-1
CASSLALNRGRNQPQHF | TGTGCCAGCAGCTTAGCGTTAAACAGGGGAAGAAATCAGCCCCAGCATTTT | TRBV7-8 | TRBD1 | many | TRBJ1-5
CASSLAYSSPNTEAFF | TGTGCCAGCAGCTTAGCGTACTCGAGCCCCAACACTGAAGCTTTCTTT | TRBV11-2 | NA | NA | TRBJ1-1
CASSLDRVSGNTIYF | TGTGCCAGCAGCTTAGACAGGGTATCTGGAAACACCATATATTTT | TRBV7-9 | NA | few | TRBJ1-3
CASSSDRKKGNQPQHF | TGTGCCAGCAGTTCGGACAGAAAGAAGGGCAATCAGCCCCAGCATTTT | TRBV28 | NA | NA | TRBJ1-5
CASSETGQFSTEAFF | TGTGCCAGCAGTGAAACGGGACAGTTCAGCACTGAAGCTTTCTTT | TRBV2 | TRBD1 | NA | TRBJ1-1
CAISERGQGLSDTQYF | TGTGCCATCAGTGAGAGGGGACAGGGGTTATCAGATACGCAGTATTTT | TRBV10-3 | TRBD1 | once | TRBJ2-3
CASSLAGTLIYEQYF | TGCGCCAGCAGCTTGGCCGGGACTCTCATCTACGAGCAGTACTTC | TRBV5-1 | NA | NA | TRBJ2-7
CASGTPRELNTEAFF | TGTGCCAGCGGGACCCCGCGGGAGCTGAACACTGAAGCTTTCTTT | TRBV28 | NA | NA | TRBJ1-1
CASSLTSADWNYEQYF | TGTGCCAGCAGCTTAACCTCGGCGGATTGGAACTACGAGCAGTACTTC | TRBV7-2 | NA | many | TRBJ2-7
CASRLGPGSYEQFF | TGTGCCAGTCGTTTGGGACCGGGCAGCTATGAGCAGTTCTTC | TRBV19 | NA | NA | TRBJ2-1
CASRKYSSGNEKLFF | TGTGCCAGCAGGAAATACAGTAGTGGTAATGAAAAACTGTTTTTT | TRBV27 | NA | NA | TRBJ1-4
CASSLGREGQRYEQYF | TGTGCCAGCAGTTTAGGAAGGGAAGGGCAGAGATACGAGCAGTACTTC | TRBV27 | NA | NA | TRBJ2-7
CASSLDQGAYQPQHF | TGTGCCAGCAGCTTAGACCAGGGGGCTTATCAGCCCCAGCATTTT | TRBV11-2 | TRBD1 | few | TRBJ1-5
CASSLQRRSTGELFF | TGTGCCAGCAGTTTACAGAGAAGGTCGACCGGGGAGCTGTTTTTT | TRBV27 | NA | NA | TRBJ2-2
CASSELGVFGEQYF | TGTGCCAGCAGTGAACTGGGGGTATTTGGTGAGCAGTACTTC | TRBV6-2/TRBV6-3 | NA | NA | TRBJ2-7
CVVRVGNIQYF | TGTGTCGTCCGGGTGGGAAACATTCAGTACTTC | TRBV18 | NA | NA | TRBJ2-4
CASSSLSEGTDPREQFF | TGTGCCAGCAGCTCCTTATCCGAAGGGACAGACCCAAGGGAGCAGTTCTTC | TRBV7-3 | TRBD1 | NA | TRBJ2-1
CASTSDTPFMSLHF | TGTGCCAGCACCTCGGACACGCCCTTCATGTCCCTCCACTTT | TRBV12-3/TRBV12-4 | NA | NA | TRBJ1-6
CASSPGLDLAPQETQYF | TGTGCCAGCAGCCCAGGCCTGGACCTAGCGCCCCAAGAGACCCAGTACTTC | TRBV11-2 | NA | NA | TRBJ2-5
CASTIQGARGSSYNEQFF | TGTGCCAGCACGATACAGGGGGCGAGGGGTAGCTCCTACAATGAGCAGTTCTTC | TRBV6-5 | TRBD1 | once | TRBJ2-1
CASSRGQGGTGANVLTF | TGTGCCAGCAGCAGAGGACAGGGTGGGACTGGGGCCAACGTCCTGACTTTC | TRBV11-2 | TRBD1 | few | TRBJ2-6
CASSLGFGSNQPQHF | TGTGCCAGCAGCTTGGGGTTTGGTAGCAATCAGCCCCAGCATTTT | TRBV28 | NA | NA | TRBJ1-5
CSARDLGGDGSNQPQHF | TGCAGTGCTAGAGATCTCGGGGGGGACGGTAGCAATCAGCCCCAGCATTTT | TRBV20-1 | NA | NA | TRBJ1-5
CASSLTRAGARSYNEQFF | TGTGCCAGCAGCTTAACGAGGGCGGGGGCACGCTCCTACAATGAGCAGTTCTTC | TRBV7-3 | NA | few | TRBJ2-1
CASSELGQLEAFF | TGCGCCAGCAGTGAATTGGGGCAACTTGAAGCTTTCTTT | TRBV10-2 | NA | few | TRBJ1-1
CSVSHWGNQPQHF | TGCAGCGTTAGTCACTGGGGCAATCAGCCCCAGCATTTT | TRBV29-1 | NA | NA | TRBJ1-5
CASSNQENQETQYF | TGTGCCAGCAGCAATCAGGAAAACCAAGAGACCCAGTACTTC | TRBV28 | NA | few | TRBJ2-5
CASSTQGFGNTIYF | TGTGCCAGCAGTACACAGGGGTTCGGAAACACCATATATTTT | TRBV28 | TRBD1 | NA | TRBJ1-3
CASNPGGLTYEQYF | TGTGCCAGCAACCCGGGGGGGCTCACCTACGAGCAGTACTTC | TRBV12-3/TRBV12-4 | TRBD2 | many | TRBJ2-7
CASSLEVRLETQYF | TGTGCCAGCAGTTTAGAGGTCAGGCTGGAGACCCAGTACTTC | TRBV12-3/TRBV12-4 | NA | NA | TRBJ2-5
CASSPQQDTEAFF | TGTGCCAGCTCACCGCAACAGGACACTGAAGCTTTCTTT | TRBV18 | NA | NA | TRBJ1-1
CASSSLPAYEQYF | TGTGCCAGCAGCTCCCTCCCCGCCTACGAGCAGTACTTC | TRBV7-2 | NA | NA | TRBJ2-7
CASSVQGSSYEQYF | TGCGCCAGCAGCGTGCAGGGGAGCTCCTACGAGCAGTACTTC | TRBV5-1 | NA | few | TRBJ2-7
CASSVGQLAFF | TGTGCCAGCAGCGTAGGACAGCTAGCTTTCTTT | TRBV6-2/TRBV6-3 | NA | few | TRBJ1-1
CASSLGAGGTEETQYF | TGCGCCAGCAGCTTGGGGGCAGGGGGCACAGAAGAGACCCAGTACTTC | TRBV5-1 | TRBD1 | NA | TRBJ2-5
CASSLSPGDGRAYNEQFF | TGTGCCAGCAGTTTAAGCCCGGGGGATGGAAGAGCCTACAATGAGCAGTTCTTC | TRBV28 | NA | NA | TRBJ2-1